This T cell receptor beta chain derives from a study of T cell changes during pregnancy in multiple sclerosis. CDR3 length: 13 residues. The V gene lost 7 bases and the J gene lost 2 bases, with 6 bases spanning the gap. Germline-derived CDR1 and CDR2 are SGHVS and FNYEAQ. Method: immunoSEQ multiplex PCR; TCRdb's copy keeps in-frame clones and lacks some. The table shows around 100,000 clones, with roughly 90% occurring only once. Source: peripheral blood, taken in the third trimester of pregnancy. The genes are TRBV7-6 and TRBJ2-6; D is undetermined. The sequence derives from a female donor with multiple sclerosis, enrolled in a pregnancy study. CDR3 sequence: CASTPAGANVLTF. CDR3 in DNA: TGTGCCAGCACCCCTGCTGGGGCCAACGTCCTGACTTTC.